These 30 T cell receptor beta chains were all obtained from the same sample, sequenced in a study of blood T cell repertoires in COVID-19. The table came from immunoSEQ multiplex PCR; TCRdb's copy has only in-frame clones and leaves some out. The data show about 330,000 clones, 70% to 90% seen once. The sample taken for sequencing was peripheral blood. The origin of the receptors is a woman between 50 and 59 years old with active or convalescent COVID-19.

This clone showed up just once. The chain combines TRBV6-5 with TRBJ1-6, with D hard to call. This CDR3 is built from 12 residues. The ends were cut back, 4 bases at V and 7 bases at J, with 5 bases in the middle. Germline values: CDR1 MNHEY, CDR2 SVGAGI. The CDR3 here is CASSLGNSPLHF. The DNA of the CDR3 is TGTGCCAGCAGTTTGGGCAATTCACCCCTCCACTTT.

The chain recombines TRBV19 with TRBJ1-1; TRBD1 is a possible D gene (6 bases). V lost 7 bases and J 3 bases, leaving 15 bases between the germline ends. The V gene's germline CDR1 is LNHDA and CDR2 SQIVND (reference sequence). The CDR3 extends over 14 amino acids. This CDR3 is CASTLTRGYTEAFF. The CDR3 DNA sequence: TGTGCCAGTACCCTCACCAGGGGCTACACTGAAGCTTTCTTT.

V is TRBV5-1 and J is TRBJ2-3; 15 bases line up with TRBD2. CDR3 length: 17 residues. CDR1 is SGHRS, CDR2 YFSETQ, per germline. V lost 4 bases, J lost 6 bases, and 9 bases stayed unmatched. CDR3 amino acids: CASSPGGTSGGSDTQYF. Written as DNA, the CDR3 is TGCGCCAGCAGCCCGGGAGGGACTAGCGGGGGGTCGGATACGCAGTATTTT. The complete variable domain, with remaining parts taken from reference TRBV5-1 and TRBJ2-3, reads KAGVTQTPRYLIKTRGQQVTLSCSPISGHRSVSWYQQTPGQGLQFLFEYFSETQRNKGNFPGRFSGRQFSNSRSEMNVSTLELGDSALYLCASSPGGTSGGSDTQYFGPGTRLTVL.

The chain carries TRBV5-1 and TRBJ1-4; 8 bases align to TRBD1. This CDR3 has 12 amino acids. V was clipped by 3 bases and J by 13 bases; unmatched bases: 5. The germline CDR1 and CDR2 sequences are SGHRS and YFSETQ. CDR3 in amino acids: CASSSDRARLFF. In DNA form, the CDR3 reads TGCGCCAGCAGCTCGGACAGGGCGAGACTGTTTTTT. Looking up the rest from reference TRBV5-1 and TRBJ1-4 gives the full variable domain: KAGVTQTPRYLIKTRGQQVTLSCSPISGHRSVSWYQQTPGQGLQFLFEYFSETQRNKGNFPGRFSGRQFSNSRSEMNVSTLELGDSALYLCASSSDRARLFFGSGTQLSVL.

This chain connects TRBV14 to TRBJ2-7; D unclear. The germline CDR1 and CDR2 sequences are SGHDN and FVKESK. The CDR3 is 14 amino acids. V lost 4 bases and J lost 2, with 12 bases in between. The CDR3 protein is CASSRILRPYEQYF. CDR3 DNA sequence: TGTGCCAGCAGCCGGATCCTCAGGCCCTACGAGCAGTACTTC.

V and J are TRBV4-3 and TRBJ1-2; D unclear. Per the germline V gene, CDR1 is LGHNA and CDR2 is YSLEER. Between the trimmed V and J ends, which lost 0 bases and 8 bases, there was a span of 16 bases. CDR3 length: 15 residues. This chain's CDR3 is CASSQDGTGSNGYTF. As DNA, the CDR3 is TGCGCCAGCAGCCAAGATGGAACGGGGAGTAACGGCTACACCTTC.

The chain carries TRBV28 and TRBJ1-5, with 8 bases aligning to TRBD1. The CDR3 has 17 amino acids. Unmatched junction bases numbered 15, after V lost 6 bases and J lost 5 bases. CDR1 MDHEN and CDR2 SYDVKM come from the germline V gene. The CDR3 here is CASSPGQGQFRHQPQHF. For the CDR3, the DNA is TGTGCCAGCAGCCCTGGACAGGGCCAATTCCGCCATCAGCCCCAGCATTTT.

The CDR3 coding sequence is TGTGCCAGCAGCCCCTCCAGAGGGGCTAGCGGGGGATTAGAGACCCAGTACTTC. Amino acid sequence: CASSPSRGASGGLETQYF. The chain carries TRBV7-9 and TRBJ2-5; 10 nucleotides align to TRBD2. CDR1 is SEHNR and CDR2 is FQNEAQ in the germline V gene (reference sequence). The junction had 16 bases not matched to a gene; V was cut back by 5 bases and J by 4 bases. The CDR3 sequence is 18 residues long.

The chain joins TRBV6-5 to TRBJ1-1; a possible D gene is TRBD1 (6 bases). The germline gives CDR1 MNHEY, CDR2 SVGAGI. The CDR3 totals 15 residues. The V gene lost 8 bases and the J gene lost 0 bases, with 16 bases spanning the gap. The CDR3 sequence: CASLTFGGVNTEAFF. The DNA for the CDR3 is TGTGCCAGCCTAACTTTTGGGGGCGTGAACACTGAAGCTTTCTTT.

Here the CDR3 reads CASSEASGYNSPLHF. CDR3 coding DNA: TGTGCCAGCAGTGAAGCTTCCGGGTATAATTCACCCCTCCACTTT. The chain recombines TRBV6-1 with TRBJ1-6; D not resolved. Germline assignment: CDR1 MNHNS and CDR2 SASEGT. This CDR3 has 15 residues. Trimming removed 0 bases at V and 4 bases at J, with 7 bases between.

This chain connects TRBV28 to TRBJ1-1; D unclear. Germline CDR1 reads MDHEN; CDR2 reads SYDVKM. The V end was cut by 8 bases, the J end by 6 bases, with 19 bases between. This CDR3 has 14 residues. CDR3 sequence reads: CASGPLEGAAEAFF. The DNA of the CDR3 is TGTGCCAGCGGACCCCTAGAGGGCGCGGCTGAAGCTTTCTTT.

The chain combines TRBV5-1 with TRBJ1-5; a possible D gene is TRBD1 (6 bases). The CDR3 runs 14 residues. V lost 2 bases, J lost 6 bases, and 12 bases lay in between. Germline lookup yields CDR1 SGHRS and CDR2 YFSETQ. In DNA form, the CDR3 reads TGCGCCAGCAGCTTAGCGGGGGGCGGTCAGCCCCAGCATTTT. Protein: CASSLAGGGQPQHF.

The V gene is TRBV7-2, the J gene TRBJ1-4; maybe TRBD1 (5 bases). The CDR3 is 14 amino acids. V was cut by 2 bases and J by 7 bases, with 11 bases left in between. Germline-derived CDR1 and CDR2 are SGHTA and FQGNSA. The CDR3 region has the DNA TGTGCCAGCAGCTTATGGGGGGAAGGTGAAAAACTGTTTTTT. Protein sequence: CASSLWGEGEKLFF.

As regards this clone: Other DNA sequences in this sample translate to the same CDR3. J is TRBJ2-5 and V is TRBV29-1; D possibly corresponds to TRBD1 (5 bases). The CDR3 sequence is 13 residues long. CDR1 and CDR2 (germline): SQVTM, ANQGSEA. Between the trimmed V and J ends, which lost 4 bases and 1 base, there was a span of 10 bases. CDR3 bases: TGCAGCGTTGCACCCGACAGCCAAGAGACCCAGTACTTC. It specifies CSVAPDSQETQYF. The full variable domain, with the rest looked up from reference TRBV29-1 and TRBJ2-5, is SAVISQKPSRDICQRGTSLTIQCQVDSQVTMMFWYRQQPGQSLTLIATANQGSEATYESGFVIDKFPISRPNLTFSTLTVSNMSPEDSSIYLCSVAPDSQETQYFGPGTRLLVL.

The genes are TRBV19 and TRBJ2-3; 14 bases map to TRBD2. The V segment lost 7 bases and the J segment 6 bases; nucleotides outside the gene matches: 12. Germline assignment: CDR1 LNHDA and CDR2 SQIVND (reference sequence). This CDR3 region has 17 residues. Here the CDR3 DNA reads TGTGCCAGTATGGGACTAGCGGGAGTATCGGACGGGGATACGCAGTATTTT. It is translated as CASMGLAGVSDGDTQYF.

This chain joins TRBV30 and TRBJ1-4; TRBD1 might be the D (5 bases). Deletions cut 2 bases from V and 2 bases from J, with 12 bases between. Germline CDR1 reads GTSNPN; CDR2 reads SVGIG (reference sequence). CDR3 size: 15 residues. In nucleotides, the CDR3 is TGTGCCTGGAGTCAAGGGGCAGGTACTAATGAAAAACTGTTTTTT. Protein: CAWSQGAGTNEKLFF.

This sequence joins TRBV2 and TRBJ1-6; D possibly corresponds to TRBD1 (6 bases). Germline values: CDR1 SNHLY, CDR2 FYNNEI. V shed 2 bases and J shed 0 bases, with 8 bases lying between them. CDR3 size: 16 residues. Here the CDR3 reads CASSEWDTSYNSPLHF. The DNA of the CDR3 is TGTGCCAGCAGTGAATGGGACACCTCCTATAATTCACCCCTCCACTTT.

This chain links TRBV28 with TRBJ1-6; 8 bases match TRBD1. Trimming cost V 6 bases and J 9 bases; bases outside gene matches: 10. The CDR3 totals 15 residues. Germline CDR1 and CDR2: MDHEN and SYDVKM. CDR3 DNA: TGTGCCAGCAGGGGGGGACAGGTGACAACTTCACCCCTCCACTTT. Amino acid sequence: CASRGGQVTTSPLHF.

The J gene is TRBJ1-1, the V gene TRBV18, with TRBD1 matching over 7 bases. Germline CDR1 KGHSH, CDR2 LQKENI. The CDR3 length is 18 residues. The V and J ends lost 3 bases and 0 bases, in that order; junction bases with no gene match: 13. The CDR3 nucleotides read TGTGCCAGCTCACCTTCGTTCGACAGGGTAAGACTGAACACTGAAGCTTTCTTT. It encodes CASSPSFDRVRLNTEAFF.

The CDR3 DNA is TGTGCCACCAGTGACTCGTCCCTCTCAGATACGCAGTATTTT. Protein product: CATSDSSLSDTQYF. This sequence joins TRBV24-1 and TRBJ2-3; D gene ambiguous. Germline assignment: CDR1 KGHDR and CDR2 SFDVKD. V dropped 4 bases and J dropped 4 bases, with 11 bases sitting between them. The CDR3 runs 14 residues.

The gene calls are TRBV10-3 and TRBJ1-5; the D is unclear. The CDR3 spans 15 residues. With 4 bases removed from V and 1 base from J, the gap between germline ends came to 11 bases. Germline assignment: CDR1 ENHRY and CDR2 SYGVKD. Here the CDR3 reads CAISAGSGSNQPQHF. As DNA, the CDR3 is TGTGCCATCAGTGCGGGATCGGGGAGCAATCAGCCCCAGCATTTT.

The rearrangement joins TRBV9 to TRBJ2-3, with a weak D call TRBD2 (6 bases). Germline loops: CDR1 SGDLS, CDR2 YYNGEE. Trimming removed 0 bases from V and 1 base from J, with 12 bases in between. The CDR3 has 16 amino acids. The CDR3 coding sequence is TGTGCCAGCAGCGTAGTAGAGGGACTCGGCACAGATACGCAGTATTTT. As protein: CASSVVEGLGTDTQYF.

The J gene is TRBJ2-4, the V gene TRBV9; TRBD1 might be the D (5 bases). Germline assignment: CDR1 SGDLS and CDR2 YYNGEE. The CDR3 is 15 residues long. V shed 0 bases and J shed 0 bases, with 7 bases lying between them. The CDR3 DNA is TGTGCCAGCAGCGTAGGGACACTAGCCAAAAACATTCAGTACTTC. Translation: CASSVGTLAKNIQYF.

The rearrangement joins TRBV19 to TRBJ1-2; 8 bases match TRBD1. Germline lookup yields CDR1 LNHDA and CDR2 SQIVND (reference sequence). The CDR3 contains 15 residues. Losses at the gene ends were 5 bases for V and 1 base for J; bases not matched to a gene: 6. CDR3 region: CASSSDRERNYGYTF. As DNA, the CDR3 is TGTGCCAGTAGTTCGGACAGGGAGCGTAACTATGGCTACACCTTC.

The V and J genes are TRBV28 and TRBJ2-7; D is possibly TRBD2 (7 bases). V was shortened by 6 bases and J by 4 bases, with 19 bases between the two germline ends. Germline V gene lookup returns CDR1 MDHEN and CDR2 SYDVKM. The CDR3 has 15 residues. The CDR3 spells CASRRGNGGSYEQYF. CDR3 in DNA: TGTGCCAGCAGGCGGGGGAATGGGGGCTCATACGAGCAGTACTTC.

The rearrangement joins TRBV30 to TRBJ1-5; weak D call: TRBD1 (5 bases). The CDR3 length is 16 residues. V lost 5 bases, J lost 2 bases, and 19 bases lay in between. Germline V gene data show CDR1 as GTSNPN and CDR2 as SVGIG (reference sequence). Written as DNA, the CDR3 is TGTGCCTGGGAGAGGCAGGGCGGTTGGGGCAATCAGCCCCAGCATTTT. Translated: CAWERQGGWGNQPQHF.

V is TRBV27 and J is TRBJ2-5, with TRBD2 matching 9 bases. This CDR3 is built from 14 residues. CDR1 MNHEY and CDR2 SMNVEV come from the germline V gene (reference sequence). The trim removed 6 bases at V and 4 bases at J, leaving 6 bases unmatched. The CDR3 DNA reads TGTGCCAGCAGCGGGACTAGCTGGGGAGAGACCCAGTACTTC. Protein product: CASSGTSWGETQYF.

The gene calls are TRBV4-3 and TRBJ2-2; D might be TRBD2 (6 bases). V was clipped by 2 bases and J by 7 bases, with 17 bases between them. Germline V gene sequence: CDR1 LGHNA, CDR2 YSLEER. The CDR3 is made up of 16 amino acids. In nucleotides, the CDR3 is TGCGCCAGCAGCCAAATCACACGGATGGGGGGCGGGGAGCTGTTTTTT. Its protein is CASSQITRMGGGELFF.

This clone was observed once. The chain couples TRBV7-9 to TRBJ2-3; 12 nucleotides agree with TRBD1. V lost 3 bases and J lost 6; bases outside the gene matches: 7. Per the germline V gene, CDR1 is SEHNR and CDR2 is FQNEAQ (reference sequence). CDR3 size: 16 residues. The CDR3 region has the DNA TGTGCCAGCAGCTTGGGACAGGGGGCGCATTCCGATACGCAGTATTTT. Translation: CASSLGQGAHSDTQYF.

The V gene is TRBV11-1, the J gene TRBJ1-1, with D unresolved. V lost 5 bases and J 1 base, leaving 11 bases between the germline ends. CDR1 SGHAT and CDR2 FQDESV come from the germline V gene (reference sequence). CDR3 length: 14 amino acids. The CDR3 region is CASSPQSGNTEAFF. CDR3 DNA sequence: TGTGCCAGCAGCCCTCAGTCGGGGAACACTGAAGCTTTCTTT. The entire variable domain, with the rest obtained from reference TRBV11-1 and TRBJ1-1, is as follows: EAEVAQSPRYKITEKSQAVAFWCDPISGHATLYWYRQILGQGPELLVQFQDESVVDDSQLPKDRFSAERLKGVDSTLKIQPAELGDSAMYLCASSPQSGNTEAFFGQGTRLTVV.